One sample yielded the 13 T cell receptor beta chains listed below, sequenced in a study of human T cells and chemical hapten exposure. Regarding time point: pre-sensitization, week 0. Stated treatment: therapeutic diphenylcyclopropenone sensitization with weekly scalp DPC. TCRdb redid the calling of the RACE reads with MiXCR, one entry per CDR3 protein. The sample holds about 98,000 distinct CDR3 sequences; more than 10% are singletons and the top ten take about 3%. The source material was whole blood, sampled in connection with sensitization to the hapten diphenylcyclopropenone (DPC). These receptors were obtained from a woman aged 60-75 years with alopecia areata. Some clones in this sample may be carry-over from other donors' samples.

This clonotype has a handful of counts. V usage is TRBV11-2 and J usage is TRBJ2-3; maybe TRBD2 (6 bases). Trimming shortened V by 5 bases and J by 1 base, and 16 bases separated the two germline ends. The germline gives CDR1 SGHAT, CDR2 FQNNGV. This CDR3 comprises 16 residues. The chain's CDR3 is CASSPPAASGTDTQYF. The CDR3 DNA is TGTGCCAGCAGCCCACCGGCCGCTAGCGGCACAGATACGCAGTATTTT.

This clonotype was observed at least ten times. The chain is built from TRBV5-1 and TRBJ1-5, with D perhaps TRBD1 (5 bases). This CDR3 has 15 amino acids. Germline CDR1 reads SGHRS; CDR2 reads YFSETQ. Between the trimmed V and J ends, which lost 0 bases and 0 bases, there was a span of 7 bases. The CDR3 loop reads CASSLGQGSNQPQHF. In DNA form, the CDR3 reads TGCGCCAGCAGCTTGGGGCAGGGTAGCAATCAGCCCCAGCATTTT.

This clonotype was found a few times. The rearrangement links TRBV4-2 to TRBJ1-1; no clear D. Germline values: CDR1 LGHNA, CDR2 YNFKEQ. This CDR3 has 14 amino acids. Deletions cut 6 bases from V and 3 bases from J, with 14 bases between. The DNA for the CDR3 is TGTGCCAGCAGACGAAACATAAAGGACACTGAAGCTTTCTTT. This codes for CASRRNIKDTEAFF.

This chain links TRBV9 with TRBJ2-5; perhaps TRBD2 as D (5 bases). The length of the CDR3 is 15 residues. The V gene's germline CDR1 is SGDLS and CDR2 YYNGEE. V lost 0 bases and J 5 bases, leaving 14 bases between the germline ends. The CDR3 DNA sequence: TGTGCCAGCAGCGTAGGCCTAGCTCCCGGCGAGACCCAGTACTTC. Its translation is CASSVGLAPGETQYF.

The chain uses TRBV7-6 and TRBJ2-7; 8 positions match TRBD1. Trimming took 5 bases from V and 2 from J; bases not matched to a gene: 8. The CDR3 covers 15 residues. Germline assignment: CDR1 SGHVS and CDR2 FNYEAQ. This chain's CDR3 is CASSPSGTGPYEQYF. CDR3 nucleotide sequence: TGTGCCAGCAGCCCATCCGGGACAGGCCCCTACGAGCAGTACTTC.

Points on this clonotype: A much larger clone differs from this one at a single base, so this may be a read error. The rearrangement links TRBV4-2 to TRBJ2-7, with D hard to call. Between the trimmed V and J ends, which lost 4 bases and 5 bases, there was a span of 12 bases. This CDR3 is built from 13 residues. The germline V gene encodes CDR1 LGHNA and CDR2 YNFKEQ. The CDR3 spells CASSPLGWHEQYF. In nucleotides, the CDR3 is TGTGCCAGCAGCCCACTGGGGTGGCACGAGCAGTACTTC.

This clonotype came up many times. This rearrangement joins TRBV7-3 to TRBJ2-1; 7 bases agree with TRBD2. Germline CDR1 is SGHTA and CDR2 is FQGTGA. Losses at the gene ends were 3 bases for V and 1 base for J; bases not matched to a gene: 3. This CDR3 has 15 amino acids. The CDR3: CASSLGGQSYNEQFF. Written as DNA, the CDR3 is TGTGCCAGCAGCTTGGGAGGGCAGTCCTACAATGAGCAGTTCTTC.

The V gene is TRBV20-1, the J gene TRBJ1-1; D is unclear. This CDR3 is 14 amino acids long. Germline CDR1 is DFQATT and CDR2 is SNEGSKA (reference sequence). The V end was cut by 1 base, the J end by 0 bases, with 9 bases between. The CDR3 region has the DNA TGCAGTGCTAGAGGACGGAGAATGAACACTGAAGCTTTCTTT. The encoded protein is CSARGRRMNTEAFF.

This clonotype was found many times. The chain uses TRBV29-1 and TRBJ1-4, with a tentative D call TRBD1 (6 bases). The CDR3 is 13 amino acids. Germline V gene lookup returns CDR1 SQVTM and CDR2 ANQGSEA. Between the trimmed V and J ends, which lost 7 bases and 7 bases, there was a span of 16 bases. The CDR3 region is CSGTSGAREKLFF. The CDR3 coding sequence is TGCAGCGGGACGTCGGGGGCCCGTGAAAAACTGTTTTTT.

The CDR3 protein is CSARDRGLGGGEKLFF. The CDR3 bases are TGCAGTGCTAGAGATAGAGGATTAGGGGGTGGGGAAAAACTGTTTTTT. The chain uses TRBV20-1 and TRBJ1-4, with D possibly being TRBD1 (6 bases). The CDR3 extends over 16 amino acids. In germline, CDR1 is DFQATT, CDR2 SNEGSKA (reference sequence). Trimming left V 0 bases short and J 8 bases short, with 19 bases between.

This clonotype was detected ten times or more. The chain employs TRBV2 and TRBJ1-2; tentatively, D is TRBD1 (6 bases). Germline values: CDR1 SNHLY, CDR2 FYNNEI. The length of the CDR3 is 14 residues. V gave up 1 base and J gave up 3 bases, with 9 bases separating them. The CDR3 here is CASSEGTAYYGYTF. As DNA, the CDR3 is TGTGCCAGCAGTGAAGGGACAGCGTACTATGGCTACACCTTC. Based on the CDR3 plus reference TRBV2 and TRBJ1-2, the full variable domain is EPEVTQTPSHQVTQMGQEVILRCVPISNHLYFYWYRQILGQKVEFLVSFYNNEISEKSEIFDDQFSVERPDGSNFTLKIRSTKLEDSAMYFCASSEGTAYYGYTFGSGTRLTVV.

The chain has TRBV20-1 and TRBJ1-2, with TRBD1 matching over 7 bases. Germline V CDR1 and CDR2: DFQATT, SNEGSKA (reference sequence). This CDR3 region has 13 residues. Unmatched junction bases numbered 10, after V lost 8 bases and J lost 4 bases. The CDR3 nucleotides read TGCAGTACCGATGGAGGGGGCCCCTATGGCTACACCTTC. The encoded protein is CSTDGGGPYGYTF.

The chain couples TRBV6-1 to TRBJ2-7; weak D call: TRBD1 (5 bases). V lost 6 bases and J 0 bases, leaving 18 bases between the germline ends. The CDR3 loop spans 16 amino acids. Per the germline V gene, CDR1 is MNHNS and CDR2 is SASEGT. The CDR3 DNA follows: TGTGCCAGCAGGACCGACAGAAAACCTAGCTCCTACGAGCAGTACTTC. Amino acids: CASRTDRKPSSYEQYF.